The rows below give T cell receptor beta chains drawn from one sample of a study of blood T cell repertoires in COVID-19. Generated by immunoSEQ multiplex PCR, the TCRdb table keeps only in-frame clones and is missing some. Here the sample spans around 140,000 clones, approximately 84% being singletons. Sequenced sample: PBMCs or T cells enriched from blood (not recorded which). These receptors all come from a woman in her forties or fifties with acute COVID-19. Each CDR3 is given with its conserved first and last residue. A D gene is named only where the DNA matches it firmly. Some rows have no size entry. The others give once, few or many, or a class for an expanded clone.

j_gene: TRBJ2-7; v_gene: TRBV2; abundance: .; d_gene: TRBD1; CDR3aa: CASSVQGQNYEQYF; CDR3nt: TGTGCCAGCAGTGTGCAGGGACAGAACTACGAGCAGTACTTC
j_gene: TRBJ1-1; v_gene: TRBV11-2; abundance: .; d_gene: TRBD1; CDR3aa: CASSQGQGWAEAFF; CDR3nt: TGTGCCAGCAGCCAGGGACAGGGTTGGGCTGAAGCTTTCTTT
j_gene: TRBJ2-1; v_gene: TRBV6-2/TRBV6-3; abundance: .; d_gene: TRBD2; CDR3aa: CASSLTGRAYNEQFF; CDR3nt: TGTGCCAGCAGTCTGACCGGGAGGGCATACAATGAGCAGTTCTTC
j_gene: TRBJ2-1; v_gene: TRBV7-3; abundance: .; d_gene: .; CDR3aa: CASSLTPARGLYNEQFF; CDR3nt: TGTGCCAGCAGCTTAACCCCTGCGCGGGGTCTCTACAATGAGCAGTTCTTC
j_gene: TRBJ2-1; v_gene: TRBV7-2; abundance: .; d_gene: TRBD2; CDR3aa: CASSYERGPYNEQFF; CDR3nt: TGTGCCAGCAGCTACGAGCGGGGACCATACAATGAGCAGTTCTTC
j_gene: TRBJ1-2; v_gene: TRBV4-3; abundance: .; d_gene: TRBD1; CDR3aa: CASSQGPVTGVGYTF; CDR3nt: TGCGCCAGCAGCCAAGGCCCTGTGACAGGGGTGGGCTACACCTTC
j_gene: TRBJ1-3; v_gene: TRBV6-1; abundance: .; d_gene: TRBD1; CDR3aa: CASYRGTGNTIYF; CDR3nt: TGTGCCAGTTACAGGGGTACTGGAAACACCATATATTTT
j_gene: TRBJ2-5; v_gene: TRBV19; abundance: once; d_gene: TRBD2; CDR3aa: CASSSGSMRETQYF; CDR3nt: TGTGCCAGTAGCAGCGGGAGTATGAGAGAGACCCAGTACTTC
j_gene: TRBJ1-1; v_gene: TRBV11-1; abundance: .; d_gene: TRBD1; CDR3aa: CASSWQGGTEAFF; CDR3nt: TGTGCCAGCAGCTGGCAGGGGGGAACTGAAGCTTTCTTT
j_gene: TRBJ1-2; v_gene: TRBV19; abundance: once; d_gene: TRBD1; CDR3aa: CASTRGQGGYYGYTF; CDR3nt: TGTGCCAGTACCCGCGGACAGGGGGGGTACTATGGCTACACCTTC
j_gene: TRBJ1-1; v_gene: TRBV11-2; abundance: .; d_gene: .; CDR3aa: CASSLVLGGQAEAFF; CDR3nt: TGTGCCAGCAGCCTCGTTCTGGGGGGGCAGGCTGAAGCTTTCTTT
j_gene: TRBJ1-2; v_gene: TRBV5-6; abundance: .; d_gene: .; CDR3aa: CASSTSRSGINYGYTF; CDR3nt: TGTGCCAGCAGCACTTCCCGTTCGGGGATTAACTATGGCTACACCTTC
j_gene: TRBJ2-1; v_gene: TRBV6-1; abundance: few; d_gene: .; CDR3aa: CASSEAESGNNEQFF; CDR3nt: TGTGCCAGCAGTGAAGCCGAAAGCGGAAACAATGAGCAGTTCTTC
j_gene: TRBJ1-1; v_gene: TRBV19; abundance: .; d_gene: .; CDR3aa: CASSPGWDTEAFF; CDR3nt: TGTGCCAGTAGTCCAGGCTGGGACACTGAAGCTTTCTTT
j_gene: TRBJ2-7; v_gene: TRBV7-9; abundance: .; d_gene: .; CDR3aa: CASSLKERVYEQYF; CDR3nt: TGTGCCAGCAGCTTAAAAGAGCGGGTCTACGAGCAGTACTTC
j_gene: TRBJ2-5; v_gene: TRBV19; abundance: .; d_gene: TRBD1; CDR3aa: CASSPTGGVETQYF; CDR3nt: TGTGCCAGTAGTCCGACAGGGGGCGTAGAGACCCAGTACTTC
j_gene: TRBJ1-1; v_gene: TRBV2; abundance: .; d_gene: .; CDR3aa: CASRRGSTEAFF; CDR3nt: TGTGCCAGCAGGCGGGGTTCGACGGAAGCTTTCTTT
j_gene: TRBJ1-5; v_gene: TRBV6-2/TRBV6-3; abundance: .; d_gene: .; CDR3aa: CASSTRDKSRQPQHF; CDR3nt: TGTGCCAGCAGTACCCGGGACAAGAGTCGTCAGCCCCAGCATTTT
j_gene: TRBJ2-2; v_gene: TRBV19; abundance: .; d_gene: .; CDR3aa: CASSSTANTGELFF; CDR3nt: TGTGCCAGTAGTAGTACAGCGAACACCGGGGAGCTGTTTTTT
j_gene: TRBJ2-1; v_gene: TRBV10-3; abundance: .; d_gene: TRBD2; CDR3aa: CAIRAGLATNNEQFF; CDR3nt: TGTGCCATCAGGGCCGGACTAGCGACTAACAATGAGCAGTTCTTC
j_gene: TRBJ2-5; v_gene: TRBV29-1; abundance: .; d_gene: .; CDR3aa: CSVLSEGETQYF; CDR3nt: TGCAGCGTCCTCTCAGAGGGCGAGACCCAGTACTTC